This T cell receptor beta chain was sequenced in a study of shared clonotypes between healthy human individuals (dated by TCRdb to the early 2020s). As for the study more broadly: The cohort included three men and a couple of women between 18 and 49 years of age. For each donor, CD4 naive and CD4 memory were each run on three plates, CD8 naive on two plates, and CD8 memory on one plate. To estimate repertoire size and how much clonotype sharing occurs between individuals, the study deeply sequenced the blood TCR repertoires of five healthy adults. Different laboratories and diverse techniques were used to prepare libraries and sequence TCR repertoires, to increase sequencing depth and limit assay-specific biases. Between about 0.94 and 8.9 billion PBMCs per donor were obtained by leukapheresis.

CDR1 and CDR2 were assigned from the germline V gene (reference sequence) as MNHEY and SMNVEV. Its CDR3 holds 14 amino acids, cysteine through phenylalanine. The sequence is cut down to CDR3 DNA, 42 bases in frame from base 1. V and J lose 4 bases and 2 bases, and a span of 11 bases separates them. The donors were healthy, HIV-negative adults who had no recently reported acute infections or vaccinations. Every donor was a Caucasian adult residing in Nashville, Tennessee, USA. CD4+ T cells were enriched by magnetic negative selection; naive cells were then positively selected on CD45RA, and the negative fraction formed the memory subset. After blood collection by leukapheresis, PBMCs were isolated using Ficoll-Histopaque density gradient centrifugation and then cryopreserved in the vapor phase of liquid nitrogen. Analytical flow cytometry was used to check the purity and quantity of every magnetically sorted T cell population. Genomic DNA was isolated from every sorted fraction and measured by UV absorbance on a Nanodrop 2000c.

Using the deep immunoSEQ assay, multiplex PCR amplified TCR CDR3 regions from genomic DNA. Extracted genomic DNA from each cell subset was distributed evenly across all wells of several immunoSEQ 96-well plates, and each plate was treated as a replicate. For sorted subsets, about 200 ng genomic DNA, equal to 30,000 to 35,000 T cell genomes, was loaded into each replicate PCR. The purified libraries were quantified using a Qubit 3.0 fluorometer, sized with a Bioanalyzer 2100, and then quantified again using the KAPA Library Quantification kit. Each immunoSEQ 96-well plate was sequenced on its own single-read 150-cycle Illumina NextSeq 550 flow cell. For the original study's pipeline: Because the immunoSEQ output included only junctional sequences and no quality scores, the filtering could not be the same as the filtering used for full-length reads. Sequences were annotated with PyIR, a Python wrapper for IgBLAST v1.9, using IMGT germline references to assign V/J genes and CDR3. Any read was removed if the V/J assignment was weak (E-value above 1e-6), the CDR3 was missing, or the read contained stop codons, out-of-frame junctions, or ambiguous translated residues. V3J clonotypes were defined as sequences sharing an identical inferred V gene, J gene, and CDR3 amino acid sequence. Percentage overlap between repertoires was computed as shared unique clonotypes divided by the size of the smaller repertoire. Three approaches were used to assess repertoire richness: RTK rarefaction, the Chao1 estimator, and Recon v2.1 estimates of unobserved clonotypes. OLGA was used to compute generation probabilities for all TCRbeta clonotypes that the gDNA method yielded from a few donors. Here the immuneACCESS table is served through TCRdb, limited to in-frame sequences with V and J called. Missing clones are a known gap in these copies; in checked studies unresolved V genes cover under half, and the rest lacks a known reason. V and J calls and clone size are as listed in that table; D and trimming were resolved from the DNA. Recorded for this sample are millions of clones; around nine tenths of them occurred a single time. The ten largest clones capture around 0.14% of the sample.

Broader findings and caveats from the paper: Even with the large sequencing depth, rarefaction of the sorted-subset datasets indicated that sequencing was incomplete. Because the study included a small number of donors, the genetic and exposure-history diversity represented was limited. Sampling was limited to blood, and TCR repertoires in tissue likely differ from TCR repertoires in blood. Sharing across a few donors was observed for around 5% of naive CD4, over 3% of naive CD8, around 2.5% of memory CD4, and roughly 0.4% of memory CD8 clonotypes. Naive subsets generally had larger estimated clonotype richness than memory subsets. Compared with non-shared clonotypes, the clonotypes found in all four sorted-subset donors had higher generation probabilities. Pairwise subsampling led to the expectation that sequencing depth would affect the degree of clonotype sharing among donors.

With respect to this clone: The antigen it recognizes is unknown. Base qualities are not provided; no much larger clone lies one nucleotide away.

This chain joins TRBV27 to TRBJ2-5; perhaps TRBD2 is the D gene, with 6 bases matching. The sequencing sample was made of naive CD4+ T cells sorted from blood. What the cell subset or site label conveys for this sample: CD45RA+ positively selected. This sequence originates from a man younger than 35 in good health. The CDR3 loop reads CASSSRLVQETQYF. Here is the DNA: TGTGCCAGCAGTTCAAGACTAGTACAAGAGACCCAGTACTTC.